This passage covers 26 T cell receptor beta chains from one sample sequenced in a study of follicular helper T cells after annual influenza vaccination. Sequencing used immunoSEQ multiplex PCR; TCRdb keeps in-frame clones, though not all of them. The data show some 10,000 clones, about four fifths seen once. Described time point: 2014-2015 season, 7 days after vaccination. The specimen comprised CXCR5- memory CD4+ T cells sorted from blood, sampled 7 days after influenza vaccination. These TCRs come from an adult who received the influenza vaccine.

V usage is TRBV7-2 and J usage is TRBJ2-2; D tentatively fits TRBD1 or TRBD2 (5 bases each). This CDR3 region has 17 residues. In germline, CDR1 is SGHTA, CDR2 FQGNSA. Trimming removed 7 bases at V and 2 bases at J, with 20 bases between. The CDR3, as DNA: TGTGCCAGCACCATTCGGGACCTATTCTTCAACACCGGGGAGCTGTTTTTT. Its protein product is CASTIRDLFFNTGELFF.

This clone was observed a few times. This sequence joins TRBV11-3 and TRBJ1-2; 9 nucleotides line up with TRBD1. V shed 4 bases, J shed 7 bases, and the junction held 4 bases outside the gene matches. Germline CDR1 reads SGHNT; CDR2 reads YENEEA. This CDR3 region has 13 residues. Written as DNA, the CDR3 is TGTGCCAGCAGCTCGGGACAGGGTGGTGGCTACACCTTC. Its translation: CASSSGQGGGYTF.

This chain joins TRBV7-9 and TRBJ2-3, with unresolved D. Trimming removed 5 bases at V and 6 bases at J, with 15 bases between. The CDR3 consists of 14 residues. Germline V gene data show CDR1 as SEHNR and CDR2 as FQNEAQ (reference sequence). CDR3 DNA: TGTGCCAGCAGCCCCGAAAGAAGGACGGATACGCAGTATTTT. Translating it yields CASSPERRTDTQYF.

The CDR3 bases are TGTGCCAGCAGCTCCCCGGGGGCTGGGGCCAACGTCCTGACTTTC. Translation: CASSSPGAGANVLTF. The chain couples TRBV11-3 to TRBJ2-6; possibly TRBD2 for D (6 bases). Per the germline V gene, CDR1 is SGHNT and CDR2 is YENEEA. The germline V and J ends were trimmed by 4 bases and 2 bases, with 9 bases remaining between them. The CDR3 totals 15 residues. The full variable domain, its missing parts supplied by reference TRBV11-3 and TRBJ2-6, is EAGVVQSPRYKIIEKKQPVAFWCNPISGHNTLYWYLQNLGQGPELLIRYENEEAVDDSQLPKDRFSAERLKGVDSTLKIQPAELGDSAVYLCASSSPGAGANVLTFGAGSRLTVL.

CDR3 sequence reads: CASSQDRVLHGYTF. As DNA, the CDR3 is TGTGCCAGCAGCCAAGACAGGGTGCTTCATGGCTACACCTTC. The chain recombines TRBV7-8 with TRBJ1-2, with TRBD1 matching over 7 bases. Germline trimming cut 5 bases from V and 6 bases from J; bases unmatched to any gene: 9. This CDR3 has 14 amino acids. Germline-derived CDR1 and CDR2 are SGHVS and FQNEAQ.

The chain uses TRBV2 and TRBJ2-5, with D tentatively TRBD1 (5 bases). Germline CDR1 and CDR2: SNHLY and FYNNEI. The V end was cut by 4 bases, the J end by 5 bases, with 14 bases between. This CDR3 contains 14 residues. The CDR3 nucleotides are TGTGCCAGCAGTGTCGGCAGGGCGTACGAGACCCAGTACTTC. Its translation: CASSVGRAYETQYF.

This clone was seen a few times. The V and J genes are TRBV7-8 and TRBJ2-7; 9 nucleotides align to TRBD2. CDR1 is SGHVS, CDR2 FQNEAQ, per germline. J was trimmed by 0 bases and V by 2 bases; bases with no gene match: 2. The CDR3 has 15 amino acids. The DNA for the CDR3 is TGTGCCAGCAGCTTACAAGCGGGGGGCTCCTACGAGCAGTACTTC. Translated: CASSLQAGGSYEQYF.

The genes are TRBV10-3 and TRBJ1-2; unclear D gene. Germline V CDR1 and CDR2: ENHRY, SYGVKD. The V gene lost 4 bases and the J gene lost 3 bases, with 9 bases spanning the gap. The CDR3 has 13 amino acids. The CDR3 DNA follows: TGTGCCATCAGTGTTGACCAGTACTATGGCTACACCTTC. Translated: CAISVDQYYGYTF.

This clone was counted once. The CDR3 nucleotides are TGTGCCAGCACTACAATCGGGACAGCGAACACTGAAGCTTTCTTT. Translating gives CASTTIGTANTEAFF. The chain employs TRBV7-2 and TRBJ1-1; 7 positions match TRBD1. This CDR3 is built from 15 residues. With 7 bases clipped from V and 1 base from J, the junction kept 9 bases outside the gene matches. The germline V gene encodes CDR1 SGHTA and CDR2 FQGNSA.

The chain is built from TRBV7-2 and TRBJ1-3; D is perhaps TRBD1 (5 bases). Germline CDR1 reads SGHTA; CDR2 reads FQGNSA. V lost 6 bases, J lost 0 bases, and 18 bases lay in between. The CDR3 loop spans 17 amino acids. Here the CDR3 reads CASRPRAGRISGNTIYF. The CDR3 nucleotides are TGTGCCAGCAGACCTAGGGCAGGGCGTATCTCTGGAAACACCATATATTTT.

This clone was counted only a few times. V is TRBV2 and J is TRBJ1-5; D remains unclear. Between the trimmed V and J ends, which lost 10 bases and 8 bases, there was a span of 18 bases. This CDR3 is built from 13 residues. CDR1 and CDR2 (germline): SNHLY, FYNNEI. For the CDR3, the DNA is TGTGCCACTGGACTCTATTCTCGGGAGCCCCAGCATTTT. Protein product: CATGLYSREPQHF.

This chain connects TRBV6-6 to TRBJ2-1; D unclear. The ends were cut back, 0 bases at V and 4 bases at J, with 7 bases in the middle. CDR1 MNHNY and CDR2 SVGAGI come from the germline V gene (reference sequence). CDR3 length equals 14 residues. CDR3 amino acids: CASSYSKVYNEQFF. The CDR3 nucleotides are TGTGCCAGCAGTTACTCGAAAGTGTACAATGAGCAGTTCTTC.

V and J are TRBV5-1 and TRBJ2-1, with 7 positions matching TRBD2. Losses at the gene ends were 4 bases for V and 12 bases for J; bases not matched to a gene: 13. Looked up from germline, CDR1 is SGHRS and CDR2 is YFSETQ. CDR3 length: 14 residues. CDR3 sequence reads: CASSVGLLPYGQFF. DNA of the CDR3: TGCGCCAGCAGCGTGGGACTATTGCCTTATGGGCAGTTCTTC.

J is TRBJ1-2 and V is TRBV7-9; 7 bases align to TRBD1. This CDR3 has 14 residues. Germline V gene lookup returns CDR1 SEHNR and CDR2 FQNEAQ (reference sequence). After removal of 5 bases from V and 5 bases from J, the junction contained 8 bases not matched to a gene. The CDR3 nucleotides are TGTGCCAGCAGCCGCGACCCAGGGGGTTATGGCTACACCTTC. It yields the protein CASSRDPGGYGYTF.

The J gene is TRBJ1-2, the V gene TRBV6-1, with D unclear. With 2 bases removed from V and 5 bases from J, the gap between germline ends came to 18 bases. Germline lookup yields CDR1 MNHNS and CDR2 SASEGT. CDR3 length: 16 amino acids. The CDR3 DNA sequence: TGTGCCAGCAGTGAACCACCGGTGGTACGGCAATATGGCTACACCTTC. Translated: CASSEPPVVRQYGYTF.

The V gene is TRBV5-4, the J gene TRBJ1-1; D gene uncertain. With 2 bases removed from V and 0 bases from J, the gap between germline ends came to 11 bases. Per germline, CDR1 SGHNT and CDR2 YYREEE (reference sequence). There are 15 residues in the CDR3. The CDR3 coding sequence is TGTGCCAGCAGCTTTTCGGCGGGGTTGAACACTGAAGCTTTCTTT. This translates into CASSFSAGLNTEAFF.

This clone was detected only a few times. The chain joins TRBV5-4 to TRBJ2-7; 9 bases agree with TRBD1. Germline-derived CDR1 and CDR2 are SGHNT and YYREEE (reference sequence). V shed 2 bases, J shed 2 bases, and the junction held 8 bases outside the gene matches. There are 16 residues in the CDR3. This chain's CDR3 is CASSLPTGQGPYEQYF. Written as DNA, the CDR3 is TGTGCCAGCAGCTTACCGACGGGACAGGGTCCCTACGAGCAGTACTTC. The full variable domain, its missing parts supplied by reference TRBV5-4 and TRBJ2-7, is ETGVTQSPTHLIKTRGQQVTLRCSSQSGHNTVSWYQQALGQGPQFIFQYYREEENGRGNFPPRFSGLQFPNYSSELNVNALELDDSALYLCASSLPTGQGPYEQYFGPGTRLTVT.

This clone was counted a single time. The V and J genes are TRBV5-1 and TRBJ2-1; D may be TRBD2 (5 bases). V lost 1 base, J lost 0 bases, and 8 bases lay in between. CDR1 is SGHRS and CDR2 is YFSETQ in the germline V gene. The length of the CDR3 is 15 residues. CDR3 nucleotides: TGCGCCAGCAGCTTGCTGGGGAGCTCCTACAATGAGCAGTTCTTC. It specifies CASSLLGSSYNEQFF.

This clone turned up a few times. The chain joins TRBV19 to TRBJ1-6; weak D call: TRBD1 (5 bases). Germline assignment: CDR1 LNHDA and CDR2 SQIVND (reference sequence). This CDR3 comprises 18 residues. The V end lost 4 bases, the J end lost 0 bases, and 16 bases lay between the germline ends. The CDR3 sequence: CASSTPPGGSSYNSPLHF. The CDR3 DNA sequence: TGTGCCAGTAGTACCCCCCCCGGGGGTAGCTCCTATAATTCACCCCTCCACTTT.

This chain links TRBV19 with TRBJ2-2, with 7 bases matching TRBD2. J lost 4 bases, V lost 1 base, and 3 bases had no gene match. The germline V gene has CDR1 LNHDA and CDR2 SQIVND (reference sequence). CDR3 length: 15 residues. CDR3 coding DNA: TGTGCCAGTAGTATAGGGGGAGGGGTCACCGGGGAGCTGTTTTTT. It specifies CASSIGGGVTGELFF.

CDR3: CATKLYRSVETQYF. The CDR3 DNA follows: TGTGCCACCAAACTTTATAGGTCGGTGGAGACCCAGTACTTC. The chain combines TRBV9 with TRBJ2-5; D gene uncertain. Trimming removed 9 bases at V and 5 bases at J, with 20 bases between. Germline CDR1 and CDR2: SGDLS and YYNGEE. The CDR3 loop spans 14 amino acids.

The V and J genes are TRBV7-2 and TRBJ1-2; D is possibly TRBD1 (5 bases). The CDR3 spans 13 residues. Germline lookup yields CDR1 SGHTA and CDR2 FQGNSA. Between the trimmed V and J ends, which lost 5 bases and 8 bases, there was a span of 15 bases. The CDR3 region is CASSAAQGGGYTF. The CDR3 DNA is TGTGCCAGCAGCGCGGCGCAGGGTGGGGGCTACACCTTC.

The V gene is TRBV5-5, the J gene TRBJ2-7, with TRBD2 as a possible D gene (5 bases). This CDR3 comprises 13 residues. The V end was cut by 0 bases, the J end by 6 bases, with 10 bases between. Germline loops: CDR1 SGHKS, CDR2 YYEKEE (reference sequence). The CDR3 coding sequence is TGTGCCAGCAGCTTGGACAATCGGGGCGAGCAGTACTTC. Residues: CASSLDNRGEQYF.

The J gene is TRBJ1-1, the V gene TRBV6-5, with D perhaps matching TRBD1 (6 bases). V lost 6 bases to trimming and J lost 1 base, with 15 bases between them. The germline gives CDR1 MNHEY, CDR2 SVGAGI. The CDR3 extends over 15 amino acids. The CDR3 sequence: CASRSTGPKNTEAFF. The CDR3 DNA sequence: TGTGCCAGCAGGTCGACAGGACCAAAGAACACTGAAGCTTTCTTT.

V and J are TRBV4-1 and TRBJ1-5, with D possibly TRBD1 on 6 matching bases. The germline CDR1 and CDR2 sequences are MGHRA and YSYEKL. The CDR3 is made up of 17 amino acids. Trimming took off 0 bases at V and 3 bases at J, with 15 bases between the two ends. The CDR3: CASSQEEGQPDNQPQHF. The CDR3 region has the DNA TGCGCCAGCAGCCAAGAGGAAGGACAGCCTGACAATCAGCCCCAGCATTTT.

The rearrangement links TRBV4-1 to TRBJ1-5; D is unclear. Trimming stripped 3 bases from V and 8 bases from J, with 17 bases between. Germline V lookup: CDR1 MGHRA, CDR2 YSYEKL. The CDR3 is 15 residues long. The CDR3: CASSQGDIPLEPQHF. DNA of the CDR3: TGCGCCAGCAGCCAGGGTGACATCCCATTGGAGCCCCAGCATTTT.